What follows are 28 T cell receptor beta chains derived from one specimen sequenced in a study of beta chain features in type 1 diabetes. Expressed TCRB transcripts were sequenced after all isolated RNA was converted to cDNA. TCRdb's table, derived via immunoSEQ multiplex PCR, lists solely in-frame clones and lacks some. The table records 850,000 to 900,000 clones, roughly 15% of them present only once. The specimen was naive CD4+ T cells from blood. The receptors shown here come from a young woman in good health.

This chain uses TRBV4-1 with TRBJ2-1; 9 bases are shared with TRBD1. The V gene end was trimmed by 6 bases and the J gene end by 2 bases; junction bases not matched to a gene: 8. Germline lookup yields CDR1 MGHRA and CDR2 YSYEKL. There are 16 residues in the CDR3. CDR3 sequence reads: CASSHLWDRAYNEQFF. The CDR3 nucleotides are TGCGCCAGCAGTCATCTGTGGGACAGGGCCTACAATGAGCAGTTCTTC.

The gene calls are TRBV6-1 and TRBJ2-7; TRBD2 is a possible D gene (5 bases). V shed 7 bases and J shed 3 bases, with 13 bases lying between them. Germline CDR1 is MNHNS and CDR2 is SASEGT. The CDR3 is 13 residues long. This chain's CDR3 is CASKDSVVYEQYF. The CDR3 DNA is TGTGCCAGCAAGGACTCAGTTGTCTACGAGCAGTACTTC.

The V and J genes are TRBV14 and TRBJ1-2; tentative D call: TRBD1 (6 bases). Trimming shortened V by 3 bases and J by 4 bases, and 9 bases separated the two germline ends. The CDR3 covers 13 residues. Germline V gives CDR1 SGHDN, CDR2 FVKESK. CDR3: CASSQDRVYGYTF. The CDR3 DNA reads TGTGCCAGCAGCCAGGACAGAGTCTATGGCTACACCTTC.

The CDR3, as DNA: TGTGCCAGCAGCTTGGAGCGGGTGCAAGAGACCCAGTACTTC. This translates into CASSLERVQETQYF. The chain employs TRBV5-5 and TRBJ2-5, with a weak D call TRBD2 (6 bases). The CDR3 has 14 residues. Germline V lookup: CDR1 SGHKS, CDR2 YYEKEE (reference sequence). The V and J ends lost 0 bases and 2 bases respectively, with 8 bases between them.

V and J are TRBV13 and TRBJ1-2; D is perhaps TRBD1 (5 bases). Looked up from germline, CDR1 is PRHDT and CDR2 is FYEKMQ (reference sequence). The V end lost 3 bases, the J end lost 3 bases, and 17 bases lay between the germline ends. The CDR3 totals 16 residues. CDR3 protein: CASSFGRTGGDYGYTF. In DNA form, the CDR3 reads TGTGCCAGCAGCTTCGGGAGGACGGGAGGGGACTATGGCTACACCTTC.

This rearrangement joins TRBV29-1 to TRBJ2-5; the D gene is possibly TRBD2 (6 bases). The CDR3 is made up of 13 amino acids. Germline V CDR1 and CDR2: SQVTM, ANQGSEA. Trimming took 3 bases from V and 4 from J, leaving 12 bases between them. The CDR3 reads CSVDYGRLETQYF. CDR3 in DNA: TGCAGCGTTGATTATGGGAGGCTAGAGACCCAGTACTTC. Variable domain in full (rest from reference TRBV29-1 and TRBJ2-5): SAVISQKPSRDICQRGTSLTIQCQVDSQVTMMFWYRQQPGQSLTLIATANQGSEATYESGFVIDKFPISRPNLTFSTLTVSNMSPEDSSIYLCSVDYGRLETQYFGPGTRLLVL.

In this sample, this clone turned up a few times. The sample has other DNA sequences that encode this CDR3 too. The chain joins TRBV28 to TRBJ1-1, with D hard to call. The CDR3 has 12 residues. Per the germline V gene, CDR1 is MDHEN and CDR2 is SYDVKM. The V end lost 3 bases, the J end lost 3 bases, and 5 bases lay between the germline ends. The CDR3 DNA reads as TGTGCCAGCAGTTTGATGTACACTGAAGCTTTCTTT. This sequence encodes CASSLMYTEAFF.

In its sample, this clone was seen a few times. This chain connects TRBV9 to TRBJ2-1; TRBD2 matches at 11 bases. Unmatched junction bases numbered 2, after V lost 0 bases and J lost 3 bases. CDR3 length equals 16 residues. Germline lookup yields CDR1 SGDLS and CDR2 YYNGEE. The CDR3 coding sequence is TGTGCCAGCAGCGTAGACGGACTAGCGGGCTACAATGAGCAGTTCTTC. Translated: CASSVDGLAGYNEQFF.

This clone was observed a handful of times. The V and J genes are TRBV4-3 and TRBJ2-6; possibly TRBD1 or TRBD2 for D (5 bases each). The CDR3 runs to 17 residues. Germline-derived CDR1 and CDR2 are LGHNA and YSLEER. V was trimmed by 4 bases and J by 0 bases, leaving 13 bases between them. For the CDR3, the DNA is TGCGCCAGCAGCCGAGGGGCAGCCACCTCTGGGGCCAACGTCCTGACTTTC. It codes for CASSRGAATSGANVLTF.

This clone has only a few counts. The chain links TRBV15 to TRBJ2-1; D gene uncertain. The CDR3 is 16 amino acids. The V gene lost 1 base and the J gene lost 1 base, with 11 bases spanning the gap. In germline, CDR1 is LNHNV, CDR2 YYDKDF (reference sequence). The CDR3 DNA reads TGTGCCACCAGCAGAGGCCCTAGGTCGTCCTACAATGAGCAGTTCTTC. Translation: CATSRGPRSSYNEQFF.

The chain carries TRBV19 and TRBJ1-1; D is ambiguous. V was trimmed by 3 bases and J by 1 base, leaving 6 bases between them. Germline values: CDR1 LNHDA, CDR2 SQIVND (reference sequence). The CDR3 is made up of 13 amino acids. The CDR3 DNA reads as TGTGCCAGTAGTATGGCCAGGAACACTGAAGCTTTCTTT. This gives the protein CASSMARNTEAFF.

This clone was seen a few times. The J gene is TRBJ1-4, the V gene TRBV11-2, with D unclear. CDR1 is SGHAT, CDR2 FQNNGV, per germline. The length of the CDR3 is 14 residues. Trimming stripped 5 bases from V and 8 bases from J, with 15 bases between. The CDR3 loop is CASSLRGGQEKLFF. The CDR3 DNA sequence: TGTGCCAGCAGCCTCCGGGGAGGTCAGGAAAAACTGTTTTTT.

This clone was picked up a small number of times. CDR3: CASSYTGGHSVGEQFF. For the CDR3, the DNA is TGTGCCAGCAGTTACACCGGGGGGCATTCGGTCGGTGAGCAGTTCTTC. The rearrangement links TRBV6-6 to TRBJ2-1; a possible D gene is TRBD2 (7 bases). The CDR3 totals 16 residues. Trimming left V 2 bases short and J 9 bases short, with 20 bases between. Per germline, CDR1 MNHNY and CDR2 SVGAGI (reference sequence).

This chain connects TRBV28 to TRBJ2-3; D is unclear. Germline CDR1 MDHEN, CDR2 SYDVKM. The CDR3 consists of 13 residues. The V gene lost 6 bases and the J gene lost 4 bases, with 11 bases spanning the gap. CDR3 bases: TGTGCCAGCAGGGGATCGAGATCAGATACGCAGTATTTT. Translating gives CASRGSRSDTQYF.

The chain uses TRBV7-2 and TRBJ1-1, with D possibly matching TRBD1 (6 bases). Per germline, CDR1 SGHTA and CDR2 FQGNSA. Trimming stripped 1 base from V and 5 bases from J, with 11 bases between. The CDR3 contains 14 residues. The CDR3 spells CASSLGGTQTEAFF. The CDR3 DNA reads TGTGCCAGCAGCTTAGGGGGGACACAGACTGAAGCTTTCTTT. Full variable domain (outside the CDR3, taken from reference TRBV7-2 and TRBJ1-1): GAGVSQSPSNKVTEKGKDVELRCDPISGHTALYWYRQSLGQGLEFLIYFQGNSAPDKSGLPSDRFSAERTGGSVSTLTIQRTQQEDSAVYLCASSLGGTQTEAFFGQGTRLTVV.

This chain joins TRBV27 and TRBJ2-7; no clear D. Deletions cut 7 bases from V and 3 bases from J, with 13 bases between. The CDR3 is 13 residues long. Per germline, CDR1 MNHEY and CDR2 SMNVEV (reference sequence). The CDR3: CASKDGGNYEQYF. The CDR3 coding sequence is TGTGCCAGCAAGGACGGCGGAAACTACGAGCAGTACTTC.

The chain employs TRBV4-2 and TRBJ2-7, with D possibly TRBD1 on 8 matching bases. CDR3 size: 15 residues. Germline V CDR1 and CDR2: LGHNA, YNFKEQ. The V gene lost 3 bases and the J gene lost 3 bases, with 15 bases spanning the gap. The CDR3 protein is CASSQDTGGGYEQYF. The CDR3 nucleotides read TGTGCCAGCAGCCAGGATACAGGGGGGGGCTACGAGCAGTACTTC.

The sample holds a few counts of this clone. V and J are TRBV10-2 and TRBJ1-2; no reliable D call. Trimming left V 3 bases short and J 1 base short, with 9 bases between. The germline gives CDR1 WSHSY, CDR2 SAAADI. This CDR3 has 14 residues. DNA for the CDR3: TGCGCCAGCAGTGAAGTCAGTTTTAACTATGGCTACACCTTC. This gives the protein CASSEVSFNYGYTF.

The table lists this clone with a few counts. The chain combines TRBV4-1 with TRBJ1-5; perhaps TRBD1 as D (5 bases). Per germline, CDR1 MGHRA and CDR2 YSYEKL. CDR3 length: 15 amino acids. V lost 0 bases to trimming and J lost 3 bases, with 9 bases between them. CDR3 sequence: CASSQDLGVNQPQHF. The CDR3, as DNA: TGCGCCAGCAGCCAAGATTTAGGGGTCAATCAGCCCCAGCATTTT.

This clone was picked up a small number of times. The chain employs TRBV14 and TRBJ2-7; D remains ambiguous. The CDR3 runs to 14 residues. CDR1 is SGHDN, CDR2 FVKESK, per germline. Trimming removed 4 bases at V and 0 bases at J, with 10 bases between. The CDR3, as DNA: TGTGCCAGCAGCCCTACATCCCCCTCCTACGAGCAGTACTTC. It yields the protein CASSPTSPSYEQYF.

In regard to this clone: This specimen includes other DNA sequences encoding the same CDR3. The rearrangement joins TRBV7-2 to TRBJ2-3; no firm D call. Trimming cost V 0 bases and J 4 bases, with 5 bases left between them. This CDR3 comprises 13 residues. Germline lookup yields CDR1 SGHTA and CDR2 FQGNSA. The CDR3 nucleotides are TGTGCCAGCAGCTTAGCGGGTGCAGATACGCAGTATTTT. Its translation: CASSLAGADTQYF. The variable domain in full, completed from reference TRBV7-2 and TRBJ2-3, reads GAGVSQSPSNKVTEKGKDVELRCDPISGHTALYWYRQSLGQGLEFLIYFQGNSAPDKSGLPSDRFSAERTGGSVSTLTIQRTQQEDSAVYLCASSLAGADTQYFGPGTRLTVL.

This clone turned up a few times. The chain carries TRBV6-6 and TRBJ2-7; no definite D call. The V and J ends lost 5 bases and 2 bases respectively, with 10 bases between them. This CDR3 region has 13 residues. CDR1 and CDR2 (germline): MNHNY, SVGAGI (reference sequence). The CDR3 DNA reads TGTGCCAGCAGTGATCCAGTAACCTACGAGCAGTACTTC. Amino acids: CASSDPVTYEQYF.

This chain links TRBV5-6 with TRBJ2-1; TRBD2 is a possible D gene (5 bases). This CDR3 spans 15 amino acids. The V gene lost 4 bases and the J gene lost 3 bases, with 14 bases spanning the gap. Germline CDR1 SGHDT, CDR2 YYEEEE. The DNA of the CDR3 is TGTGCCAGCAGCCCACTTGGACTGAACTACAATGAGCAGTTCTTC. As protein: CASSPLGLNYNEQFF.

The chain has TRBV10-3 and TRBJ1-3, with a weak D call TRBD1 (5 bases). V shed 10 bases and J shed 0 bases, with 13 bases lying between them. This CDR3 is 14 amino acids long. Germline CDR1 ENHRY, CDR2 SYGVKD. As DNA, the CDR3 is TGTGCCAGCCTATCAGGGAACTCTGGAAACACCATATATTTT. It encodes CASLSGNSGNTIYF.

The chain is built from TRBV7-9 and TRBJ2-3; 8 bases map to TRBD2. The trim removed 3 bases at V and 3 bases at J, leaving 5 bases unmatched. The CDR3 loop spans 15 amino acids. Germline CDR1 and CDR2: SEHNR and FQNEAQ (reference sequence). CDR3 nucleotides: TGTGCCAGCAGCTTCTTATTAGCGGGGACAGATACGCAGTATTTT. Its translation is CASSFLLAGTDTQYF. Filled out from reference TRBV7-9 and TRBJ2-3, the complete variable domain reads DTGVSQNPRHKITKRGQNVTFRCDPISEHNRLYWYRQTLGQGPEFLTYFQNEAQLEKSRLLSDRFSAERPKGSFSTLEIQRTEQGDSAMYLCASSFLLAGTDTQYFGPGTRLTVL.

This clone has only a few counts. The chain has TRBV29-1 and TRBJ2-7, with 10 nucleotides matching TRBD1. Trimming at V came to 5 bases and at J to 2 bases, leaving 6 bases not matched to a gene. The CDR3 runs 14 residues. The germline V gene has CDR1 SQVTM and CDR2 ANQGSEA. This CDR3 reads CSVLGTGDPYEQYF. CDR3 coding DNA: TGCAGCGTTTTGGGGACAGGGGATCCCTACGAGCAGTACTTC.

This sequence joins TRBV28 and TRBJ1-5; the D gene is possibly TRBD1 (6 bases). Trimming cost V 8 bases and J 0 bases, with 11 bases left between them. The germline CDR1 and CDR2 sequences are MDHEN and SYDVKM. The CDR3 is 14 residues long. DNA of the CDR3: TGTGCCAGCGGCGAGGGGGGTAGCAATCAGCCCCAGCATTTT. Residues: CASGEGGSNQPQHF.

This clone showed up just a few times. The chain carries TRBV2 and TRBJ2-7; 7 bases match TRBD2. After removal of 3 bases from V and 9 bases from J, the junction contained 8 bases not matched to a gene. This CDR3 is built from 13 residues. Looked up from germline, CDR1 is SNHLY and CDR2 is FYNNEI. The CDR3 DNA reads as TGTGCCAGCAGTGAGGTGCGGGAGAATGTGCAGTACTTC. As protein: CASSEVRENVQYF. Full variable domain (remainder filled in from reference TRBV2 and TRBJ2-7): EPEVTQTPSHQVTQMGQEVILRCVPISNHLYFYWYRQILGQKVEFLVSFYNNEISEKSEIFDDQFSVERPDGSNFTLKIRSTKLEDSAMYFCASSEVRENVQYFGPGTRLTVT.